These T cell receptor beta chains were read from a single sample in a study of regulatory T cells in long-lasting Graves disease. TCRdb reprocessed the multiplex PCR reads with MiXCR, giving one entry per CDR3 protein. The sample carries approximately 400,000 distinct CDR3 sequences, 20% to 25% recorded once. The material was peripheral blood mononuclear cells (PBMCs), obtained when the disease was refractory, from a patient treated with antithyroid drugs. The receptors here all came from a female donor with Graves disease. CDR3s include the opening cysteine and the closing phenylalanine or tryptophan. A D gene is named only where the DNA matches it firmly. Only part of the rows carry a size: once, few, many, or a class if the clone is expanded.

cdr3_aa cdr3_nt j_call v_call d_call clone_size
CSARRGTDHNSPLHF TGCAGTGCTAGACGGGGGACCGACCATAATTCACCCCTCCACTTT TRBJ1-6 TRBV20-1 NA many
CASSRRRTGSDEQYF TGTGCCAGTAGTCGCCGGAGGACAGGGAGCGACGAGCAGTACTTC TRBJ2-7 TRBV19 TRBD1 NA
CASSLLTEGEGEKLFF TGTGCCAGCAGCTTACTAACGGAGGGAGAAGGTGAAAAACTGTTTTTT TRBJ1-4 TRBV13 NA many
CASSSGVLPDSGANVLTF TGTGCCAGCAGTTCCGGGGTACTACCAGACTCTGGGGCCAACGTCCTGACTTTC TRBJ2-6 TRBV27 NA few
CASSPGPQRTQYF TGTGCCAGCAGCCCTGGACCTCAACGGACCCAGTACTTC TRBJ2-5 TRBV7-9 NA many
CASSLGPKLAFF TGTGCCAGCAGTTTAGGCCCCAAACTAGCTTTCTTT TRBJ1-1 TRBV12-3/TRBV12-4 NA many
CASRDRASGANVLTF TGTGCCAGCAGGGACAGGGCCTCTGGGGCCAACGTCCTGACTTTC TRBJ2-6 TRBV2 TRBD1 many
CAWTATMNTEAFF TGTGCCTGGACGGCAACCATGAACACTGAAGCTTTCTTT TRBJ1-1 TRBV30 NA NA
CASSRQEAQYF TGTGCCAGCTCACGCCAAGAGGCCCAGTACTTC TRBJ2-5 TRBV18 NA NA
CASSNQGYGNQPQHF TGTGCCAGCAGCAACCAGGGGTACGGCAATCAGCCCCAGCATTTT TRBJ1-5 TRBV2 NA many
CASSLVAVNQPQHF TGTGCCAGCAGCTTGGTGGCAGTCAATCAGCCCCAGCATTTT TRBJ1-5 TRBV5-5 NA many
CSAPGQRNTEAFF TGCAGTGCCCCTGGACAGCGGAACACTGAAGCTTTCTTT TRBJ1-1 TRBV20-1 NA NA
CASSPSAAETQYF TGTGCCAGCTCACCATCGGCGGCGGAGACCCAGTACTTC TRBJ2-5 TRBV18 NA many
CASSFANQPFGNTIYF TGTGCCAGCAGTTTCGCAAACCAACCCTTTGGAAACACCATATATTTT TRBJ1-3 TRBV28 NA many
CASSSLQGANEKLFF TGTGCCAGCAGCTCTTTACAGGGGGCTAATGAAAAACTGTTTTTT TRBJ1-4 TRBV7-9 TRBD1 few
CASSFTVREGDTGELFF TGTGCCAGCAGTTTCACAGTCCGGGAGGGGGACACCGGGGAGCTGTTTTTT TRBJ2-2 TRBV27 TRBD2 few
CASRHGQHNQPQHF TGTGCCAGCAGACACGGACAGCACAATCAGCCCCAGCATTTT TRBJ1-5 TRBV12-3/TRBV12-4 NA NA
CASSLESAYGYTF TGCGCCAGCAGCTTGGAGTCAGCTTATGGCTACACCTTC TRBJ1-2 TRBV5-1 NA NA
CSASFAGRVSYEQYF TGCAGTGCTAGTTTCGCGGGCAGAGTCTCCTACGAGCAGTACTTC TRBJ2-7 TRBV20-1 NA NA
CASSLDSRGGTQYF TGTGCCAGCAGTTTGGACAGCCGAGGGGGGACCCAGTACTTC TRBJ2-5 TRBV12-3/TRBV12-4 NA many
CASSLGGRKTQYF TGTGCCAGCAGTTTAGGCGGTAGGAAGACCCAGTACTTC TRBJ2-5 TRBV28 NA many
CASGPGLAGGRSYNEQFF TGTGCCAGCGGTCCGGGACTAGCGGGAGGGAGGTCCTACAATGAGCAGTTCTTC TRBJ2-1 TRBV2 TRBD2 NA
CASIPGQLHTEAFF TGTGCCAGCATCCCGGGACAGCTCCACACTGAAGCTTTCTTT TRBJ1-1 TRBV12-3/TRBV12-4 TRBD1 NA
CASSLGLLAGGGEQYF TGTGCCAGCAGCTTAGGACTCCTAGCGGGAGGGGGAGAGCAGTACTTC TRBJ2-7 TRBV7-2 TRBD2 many
CASTPGGANTEAFF TGTGCCAGCACCCCGGGAGGCGCGAACACTGAAGCTTTCTTT TRBJ1-1 TRBV5-5 NA few
CASSLAKGNTEAFF TGTGCCAGCAGCCTAGCCAAGGGGAACACTGAAGCTTTCTTT TRBJ1-1 TRBV7-8 NA few
CSASVAGGPVAKNIQYF TGCAGTGCCAGTGTGGCGGGAGGGCCGGTTGCCAAAAACATTCAGTACTTC TRBJ2-4 TRBV20-1 TRBD2 NA
CASSSQDRGWNTEAFF TGTGCCAGCAGTTCCCAGGACAGGGGGTGGAACACTGAAGCTTTCTTT TRBJ1-1 TRBV28 TRBD1 many
CASRYPPGTGYGYTF TGTGCCAGCAGATACCCCCCCGGGACAGGCTATGGCTACACCTTC TRBJ1-2 TRBV2 TRBD1 many
CAWAPLAGRGEQYF TGTGCCTGGGCCCCTCTAGCGGGTAGAGGAGAGCAGTACTTC TRBJ2-7 TRBV30 TRBD2 NA
CASSFRDGSSYEQYF TGTGCCAGCAGCTTCCGCGACGGGAGCTCCTACGAGCAGTACTTC TRBJ2-7 TRBV5-6 NA NA
CASSYSDSMNTEAFF TGTGCCAGCAGTTACTCAGACAGCATGAACACTGAAGCTTTCTTT TRBJ1-1 TRBV6-2/TRBV6-3 NA many
CSAPLVATQETQYF TGCAGTGCCCCCCTGGTGGCTACTCAAGAGACCCAGTACTTC TRBJ2-5 TRBV20-1 NA few
CASTPLEQPPYTEAFF TGTGCCAGCACCCCCCTGGAACAGCCACCGTACACTGAAGCTTTCTTT TRBJ1-1 TRBV7-9 NA NA
CASSQAPGTDTNYGYTF TGCGCCAGCAGCCAAGCTCCCGGGACGGACACTAACTATGGCTACACCTTC TRBJ1-2 TRBV4-3 NA NA
CASSSHRANTEAFF TGTGCCAGCAGTTCGCACAGGGCGAACACTGAAGCTTTCTTT TRBJ1-1 TRBV6-5 NA NA
CAISEPRLGTDTQYF TGTGCCATCAGTGAGCCAAGACTTGGCACAGATACGCAGTATTTT TRBJ2-3 TRBV10-3 NA NA
CASSPALNEQFF TGTGCCAGCAGCCCAGCCCTCAATGAGCAGTTCTTC TRBJ2-1 TRBV7-9 NA NA
CASSLWGGLNTEAFF TGTGCCAGCAGCTTGTGGGGGGGGCTGAACACTGAAGCTTTCTTT TRBJ1-1 TRBV2 NA once
CAWSVWGTNTEAFF TGTGCCTGGAGTGTATGGGGCACGAACACTGAAGCTTTCTTT TRBJ1-1 TRBV30 NA few
CASSSALFYEQYF TGTGCCAGCAGTTCAGCACTATTCTACGAGCAGTACTTC TRBJ2-7 TRBV28 NA many
CASRRQAVLFQETQYF TGTGCCAGCCGAAGGCAAGCGGTCCTATTCCAAGAGACCCAGTACTTC TRBJ2-5 TRBV27 NA many
CSARPLGQGTYEQYF TGCAGTGCTAGACCCCTGGGACAAGGAACCTACGAGCAGTACTTC TRBJ2-7 TRBV20-1 NA NA
CASSLKGAGGYTF TGTGCCAGCAGCTTAAAGGGGGCTGGTGGCTACACCTTC TRBJ1-2 TRBV7-9 TRBD1 many
CSVTGTEETQYF TGCAGCGTCACCGGGACAGAAGAGACCCAGTACTTC TRBJ2-5 TRBV29-1 TRBD1 few
CASSPPGQPEQYF TGCGCCAGCAGCCCACCGGGACAGCCCGAGCAGTACTTC TRBJ2-7 TRBV5-1 TRBD1 few
CASSYTGRLNQPQHF TGTGCCAGCAGTTACACGGGACGGCTCAATCAGCCCCAGCATTTT TRBJ1-5 TRBV6-5 NA NA
CASSRDSVSSYNSPLHF TGTGCCAGCAGCCGGGACAGTGTAAGCTCCTATAATTCACCCCTCCACTTT TRBJ1-6 TRBV7-3 TRBD1 NA
CSARDGSRGAGGETQYF TGCAGTGCTAGAGATGGGTCCCGAGGGGCGGGAGGGGAGACCCAGTACTTC TRBJ2-5 TRBV20-1 TRBD2 few
CASSLAGGLHEQYF TGTGCCAGCAGTTTAGCGGGGGGGTTGCACGAGCAGTACTTC TRBJ2-7 TRBV12-3/TRBV12-4 TRBD2 many
CSARDGAGNTIYF TGCAGTGCTAGAGATGGGGCCGGAAACACCATATATTTT TRBJ1-3 TRBV20-1 NA NA
CASSKGPTGGDYEQYF TGTGCCAGTAGTAAGGGGCCCACCGGGGGTGACTACGAGCAGTACTTC TRBJ2-7 TRBV19 NA few
CASSLSLSDRGYEQYF TGTGCCAGCAGTTTATCTCTTTCGGACAGGGGGTACGAGCAGTACTTC TRBJ2-7 TRBV28 TRBD1 few
CASSPQWGRRNTGELFF TGTGCCAGCAGCCCCCAATGGGGGCGCAGGAACACCGGGGAGCTGTTTTTT TRBJ2-2 TRBV7-2 NA few